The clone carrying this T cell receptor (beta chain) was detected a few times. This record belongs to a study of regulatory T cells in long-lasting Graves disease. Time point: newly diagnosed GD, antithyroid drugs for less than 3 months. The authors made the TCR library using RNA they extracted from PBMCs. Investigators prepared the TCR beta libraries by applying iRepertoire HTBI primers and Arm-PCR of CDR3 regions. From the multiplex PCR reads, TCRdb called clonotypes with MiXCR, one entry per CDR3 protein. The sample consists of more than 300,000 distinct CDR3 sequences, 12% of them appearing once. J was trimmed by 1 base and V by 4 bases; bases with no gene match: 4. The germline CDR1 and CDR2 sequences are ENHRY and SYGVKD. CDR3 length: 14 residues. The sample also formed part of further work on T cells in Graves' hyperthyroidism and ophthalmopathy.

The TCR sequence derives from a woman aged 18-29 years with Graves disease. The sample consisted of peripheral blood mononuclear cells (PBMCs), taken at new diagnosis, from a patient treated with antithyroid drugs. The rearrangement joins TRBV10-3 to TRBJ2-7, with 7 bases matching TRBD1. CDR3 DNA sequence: TGTGCCATCAGTGGATCGGACAGGTCCTACGAGCAGTACTTC. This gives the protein CAISGSDRSYEQYF.